One and the same sample provided the 22 T cell receptor beta chains below, sequenced in a study of cytomegalovirus exposure and HLA in healthy donors. The PCR contained 60 Vbeta and 13 Jbeta primers. The protocol was immunoSEQ multiplex PCR, while the TCRdb copy is restricted to in-frame clones and leaves out a portion. The sample consists of about 180,000 clones, 77% of them appearing once. The material sequenced was PBMCs. Source of these receptors: a man younger than 35 in good health and CMV-seronegative.

The V and J genes are TRBV9 and TRBJ1-4, with D unresolved. The V end lost 0 bases, the J end lost 3 bases, and 6 bases lay between the germline ends. The germline V gene encodes CDR1 SGDLS and CDR2 YYNGEE. The CDR3 is 14 amino acids. CDR3 protein: CASSVANSNEKLFF. CDR3 in DNA: TGTGCCAGCAGCGTAGCTAATTCTAATGAAAAACTGTTTTTT. The full variable domain, in which reference TRBV9 and TRBJ1-4 provide the parts outside the CDR3, is DSGVTQTPKHLITATGQRVTLRCSPRSGDLSVYWYQQSLDQGLQFLIQYYNGEERAKGNILERFSAQQFPDLHSELNLSSLELGDSALYFCASSVANSNEKLFFGSGTQLSVL.

V is TRBV15 and J is TRBJ2-7; D may be TRBD1 (6 bases). The CDR3 runs 17 residues. Looked up from germline, CDR1 is LNHNV and CDR2 is YYDKDF (reference sequence). Trimming took off 3 bases at V and 0 bases at J, with 18 bases between the two ends. The CDR3 here is CATSRVQGTVSSYEQYF. CDR3 in DNA: TGTGCCACCAGCAGGGTACAGGGTACAGTGAGCTCCTACGAGCAGTACTTC. Full variable domain (rest looked up from reference TRBV15 and TRBJ2-7): DAMVIQNPRYQVTQFGKPVTLSCSQTLNHNVMYWYQQKSSQAPKLLFHYYDKDFNNEADTPDNFQSRRPNTSFCFLDIRSPGLGDTAMYLCATSRVQGTVSSYEQYFGPGTRLTVT.

The gene calls are TRBV18 and TRBJ2-5; tentatively, D is TRBD1 (7 bases). The CDR3 has 14 residues. Germline values: CDR1 KGHSH, CDR2 LQKENI. V lost 2 bases to trimming and J lost 2 bases, with 9 bases between them. The chain's CDR3 is CASSPSGGQETQYF. The CDR3 bases are TGTGCCAGCTCACCATCAGGGGGGCAAGAGACCCAGTACTTC.

V gene TRBV11-2 combines with J gene TRBJ1-2; D gene uncertain. The germline V and J ends were trimmed by 5 bases and 4 bases, with 11 bases remaining between them. This CDR3 has 13 residues. Germline CDR1 reads SGHAT; CDR2 reads FQNNGV. The CDR3 DNA is TGTGCCAGCAGCCTTGCATTGGCCTATGGCTACACCTTC. This translates into CASSLALAYGYTF.

This clone occurred once. The V gene is TRBV6-5, the J gene TRBJ2-3; 7 bases align to TRBD1. The germline V gene encodes CDR1 MNHEY and CDR2 SVGAGI. V was clipped by 0 bases and J by 1 base; unmatched bases: 4. The CDR3 has 16 residues. The CDR3 DNA sequence: TGTGCCAGCAGTTACTCTCGAGGGGGCGGCACAGATACGCAGTATTTT. This codes for CASSYSRGGGTDTQYF.

The chain recombines TRBV19 with TRBJ1-1; D is undetermined. This CDR3 region has 14 residues. CDR1 and CDR2 from the germline V gene are LNHDA and SQIVND (reference sequence). Trimming took 4 bases from V and 3 from J, leaving 12 bases between them. The CDR3 nucleotides are TGTGCCAGTAGTACTCTGGCGGCATACACTGAAGCTTTCTTT. This codes for CASSTLAAYTEAFF.

V is TRBV30 and J is TRBJ2-1; tentatively, D is TRBD2 (5 bases). The CDR3 contains 11 residues. The V gene's germline CDR1 is GTSNPN and CDR2 SVGIG (reference sequence). Trimming removed 0 bases from V and 15 bases from J, with 12 bases in between. DNA for the CDR3: TGTGCCTGGAGTGTACGAGGGAATCGGTTCTTC. It codes for CAWSVRGNRFF.

The chain has TRBV5-1 and TRBJ2-5; 8 bases agree with TRBD1. With V trimmed by 6 bases and J by 4 bases, 8 bases remained unmatched. This CDR3 is 14 amino acids long. Germline lookup yields CDR1 SGHRS and CDR2 YFSETQ. The CDR3 here is CASTRRTGRETQYF. The CDR3 region has the DNA TGCGCCAGCACCCGAAGGACAGGGAGAGAGACCCAGTACTTC.

A few counts support this clone. V usage is TRBV7-2 and J usage is TRBJ2-2; D is uncertain. V was trimmed by 6 bases and J by 4 bases, leaving 6 bases between them. Germline CDR1 SGHTA, CDR2 FQGNSA. The CDR3 spans 12 residues. Here the CDR3 reads CASRPTTGELFF. CDR3 nucleotides: TGTGCCAGCAGACCTACCACCGGGGAGCTGTTTTTT. Full variable domain (outside the CDR3, taken from reference TRBV7-2 and TRBJ2-2): GAGVSQSPSNKVTEKGKDVELRCDPISGHTALYWYRQSLGQGLEFLIYFQGNSAPDKSGLPSDRFSAERTGGSVSTLTIQRTQQEDSAVYLCASRPTTGELFFGEGSRLTVL.

This clone was seen more than once but under ten times. The chain employs TRBV6-5 and TRBJ2-1; TRBD1 matches 7 bases. The trim removed 2 bases at V and 9 bases at J, leaving 4 bases unmatched. CDR3 length equals 13 residues. Germline assignment: CDR1 MNHEY and CDR2 SVGAGI. DNA of the CDR3: TGTGCCAGCAGTTACGAGGGGGCGAGTGAGCAGTTCTTC. Protein sequence: CASSYEGASEQFF.

The CDR3 region is CASSFSASPADIQYF. CDR3 coding DNA: TGTGCCAGCAGCTTCTCGGCTAGTCCGGCCGACATTCAGTACTTC. The chain has TRBV11-1 and TRBJ2-4, with unresolved D. V was clipped by 3 bases and J by 8 bases, with 17 bases between them. The germline V gene encodes CDR1 SGHAT and CDR2 FQDESV (reference sequence). The CDR3 sequence is 15 residues long.

The chain has TRBV11-2 and TRBJ2-6, with D possibly TRBD2 on 6 matching bases. The germline V gene has CDR1 SGHAT and CDR2 FQNNGV. This CDR3 has 16 residues. Deletions cut 3 bases from V and 0 bases from J, with 9 bases between. CDR3 amino acids: CASSFFGGSGANVLTF. The CDR3 DNA reads as TGTGCCAGCAGCTTTTTCGGGGGCTCTGGGGCCAACGTCCTGACTTTC.

The chain joins TRBV30 to TRBJ2-7; 7 bases are shared with TRBD1. Germline trimming cut 7 bases from V and 2 bases from J; bases unmatched to any gene: 8. Germline V gene data show CDR1 as GTSNPN and CDR2 as SVGIG (reference sequence). The CDR3 is made up of 13 amino acids. This chain's CDR3 is CAYVGQDPYEQYF. In DNA, the CDR3 is TGTGCCTATGTAGGACAGGACCCCTACGAGCAGTACTTC.

This chain uses TRBV29-1 with TRBJ2-7, with 7 bases fitting TRBD1. J gave up 2 bases and V 4 bases, and 8 bases lay outside the gene matches. Germline CDR1 is SQVTM and CDR2 is ANQGSEA. The CDR3 covers 14 residues. In DNA, the CDR3 is TGCAGCGTTGCAGGGGGTCCGGCCACCTACGAGCAGTACTTC. Translation gives CSVAGGPATYEQYF.

The chain has TRBV30 and TRBJ2-7; a possible D gene is TRBD2 (5 bases). Germline CDR1 reads GTSNPN; CDR2 reads SVGIG (reference sequence). Trimming left V 3 bases short and J 1 base short, with 10 bases between. The CDR3 is made up of 13 amino acids. CDR3 coding DNA: TGTGCCTGGAGCTGGAGGCGATCCTACGAGCAGTACTTC. This codes for CAWSWRRSYEQYF.

The CDR3, as DNA: TGTGCCAGCAGCTTGTGGGACAGGGACACTGAAGCTTTCTTT. It encodes CASSLWDRDTEAFF. The chain carries TRBV7-9 and TRBJ1-1; 9 bases map to TRBD1. The CDR3 is 14 residues long. The ends lost 3 bases at V and 3 bases at J; junction bases unmatched: 2. Germline assignment: CDR1 SEHNR and CDR2 FQNEAQ (reference sequence). Full variable domain (rest looked up from reference TRBV7-9 and TRBJ1-1): DTGVSQNPRHKITKRGQNVTFRCDPISEHNRLYWYRQTLGQGPEFLTYFQNEAQLEKSRLLSDRFSAERPKGSFSTLEIQRTEQGDSAMYLCASSLWDRDTEAFFGQGTRLTVV.

This chain links TRBV4-3 with TRBJ2-3; D not certain. The CDR3 length is 13 residues. The V end was cut by 0 bases, the J end by 8 bases, with 9 bases between. Germline CDR1 and CDR2: LGHNA and YSLEER. The DNA of the CDR3 is TGCGCCAGCAGCCAAGAGGGCCGTGGTACGCAGTATTTT. Its protein product is CASSQEGRGTQYF.

This clone has only a few counts. The chain employs TRBV7-6 and TRBJ1-1; 8 bases fit TRBD1. The length of the CDR3 is 15 residues. CDR1 SGHVS and CDR2 FNYEAQ come from the germline V gene. The V and J ends lost 4 bases and 1 base, in that order; junction bases with no gene match: 5. The CDR3 coding sequence is TGTGCCAGCAGCTCCCGACAGGGGTGGAACACTGAAGCTTTCTTT. It codes for CASSSRQGWNTEAFF.

The chain's CDR3 is CASSPRAGGQFGELFF. In DNA form, the CDR3 reads TGTGCCAGCTCACCACGGGCAGGGGGCCAGTTCGGGGAGCTGTTTTTT. V is TRBV18 and J is TRBJ2-2, with TRBD1 identical over 8 bases. The CDR3 is 16 residues long. The junction had 8 bases not matched to a gene; V was cut back by 1 base and J by 7 bases. Germline CDR1 and CDR2: KGHSH and LQKENI.

V gene TRBV19 combines with J gene TRBJ2-1; 8 bases map to TRBD2. J was trimmed by 4 bases and V by 3 bases; bases with no gene match: 14. CDR1 is LNHDA, CDR2 SQIVND, per germline (reference sequence). This CDR3 spans 18 amino acids. The CDR3 bases are TGTGCCAGTAGTATGAAGTTTGGTGGAGCGGGGGTTTACAATGAGCAGTTCTTC. Translation: CASSMKFGGAGVYNEQFF.

The chain has TRBV29-1 and TRBJ2-1; possible D gene TRBD2, 5 bases. The germline V and J ends were trimmed by 3 bases and 4 bases, with 13 bases remaining between them. The germline CDR1 and CDR2 sequences are SQVTM and ANQGSEA. This CDR3 comprises 14 residues. The CDR3 loop reads CSVEKTRTYNEQFF. The CDR3 DNA reads TGCAGCGTTGAGAAGACACGGACTTACAATGAGCAGTTCTTC.

The V call is TRBV11-2, the J call TRBJ2-7; TRBD1 matches 8 bases. Per germline, CDR1 SGHAT and CDR2 FQNNGV. V shed 3 bases and J 3 bases; nucleotides not matched to a gene: 7. CDR3 length: 15 residues. CDR3 in amino acids: CASSFGTGYGYEQYF. In DNA, the CDR3 is TGTGCCAGCAGCTTTGGGACAGGATACGGCTACGAGCAGTACTTC. The entire variable domain, with the rest obtained from reference TRBV11-2 and TRBJ2-7, is as follows: EAGVAQSPRYKIIEKRQSVAFWCNPISGHATLYWYQQILGQGPKLLIQFQNNGVVDDSQLPKDRFSAERLKGVDSTLKIQPAKLEDSAVYLCASSFGTGYGYEQYFGPGTRLTVT.